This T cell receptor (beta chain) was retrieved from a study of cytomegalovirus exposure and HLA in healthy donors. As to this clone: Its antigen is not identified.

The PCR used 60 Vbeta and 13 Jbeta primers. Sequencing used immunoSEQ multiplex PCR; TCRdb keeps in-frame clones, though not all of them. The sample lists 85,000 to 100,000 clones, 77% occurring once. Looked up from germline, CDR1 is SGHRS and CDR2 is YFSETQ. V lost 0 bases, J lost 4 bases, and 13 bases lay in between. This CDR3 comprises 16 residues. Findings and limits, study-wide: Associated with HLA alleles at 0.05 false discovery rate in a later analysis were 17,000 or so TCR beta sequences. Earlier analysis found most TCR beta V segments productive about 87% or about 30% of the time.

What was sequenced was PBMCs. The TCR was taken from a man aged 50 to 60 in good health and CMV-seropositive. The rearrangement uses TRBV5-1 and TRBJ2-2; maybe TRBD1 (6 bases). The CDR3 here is CASSLEVGALTGELFF. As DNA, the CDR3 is TGCGCCAGCAGCTTGGAGGTGGGGGCTCTCACCGGGGAGCTGTTTTTT.